These T cell receptor beta chains were read from a single sample in a study of CD8 T cells in Susac syndrome. TCRdb used MiXCR to reprocess the immunoSEQ multiplex PCR reads, holding one entry per CDR3 protein. The table lists roughly 50,000 distinct CDR3 sequences, more than 85% of them singletons. Sequencing input: CD8+ T cells from PBMCs. The receptors shown here come from a human donor in good health. CDR3s include the opening cysteine and the closing phenylalanine or tryptophan. Each record gives: J gene, CDR3 length, V gene, CDR3 protein.

>TRBJ2-1|11|TRBV5-4
CASSLYHEQFF
>TRBJ2-1|14|TRBV5-4
CASSFRLDNNEQFF
>TRBJ1-3|13|TRBV27
CASSHGPRNTIYF
>TRBJ2-7|15|TRBV6-6
CASSSLAGGGYEQYF
>TRBJ1-5|14|TRBV6-6
CASSYPGSLQPQHF
>TRBJ2-3|15|TRBV20-1
CSARDPQGAMDTQYF
>TRBJ2-1|13|TRBV6-5
CASSYGGHNEQFF
>TRBJ1-2|12|TRBV29-1
CSVGWGRGGYTF
>TRBJ2-7|13|TRBV7-9
CASSLDGIYEQYF
>TRBJ2-1|13|TRBV7-2
CASRRTSYNEQFF
>TRBJ1-2|11|TRBV6-1
CASTWARGYTF
>TRBJ2-1|14|TRBV4-1
CASSQGTALNEQFF
>TRBJ1-2|17|TRBV27
CASSPGTVPASSYGYTF
>TRBJ2-1|10|TRBV3-1
CASSQTHIFF
>TRBJ2-7|12|TRBV7-9
CASSLTAGEQYF
>TRBJ1-1|13|TRBV6-1
CASSDWGDTEAFF
>TRBJ2-1|12|TRBV20-1
CSASPGPTQQFF
>TRBJ2-7|15|TRBV19
CASSIETGISYEQYF
>TRBJ2-2|16|TRBV12-5
CASGFTQMPGHGELFF
>TRBJ1-1|14|TRBV20-1
CSAKGTDSNTEAFF
>TRBJ1-1|13|TRBV6-5
CASSYEETDEAFF
>TRBJ1-3|14|TRBV11-2
CASSGGVAGNTIYF
>TRBJ2-7|13|TRBV7-9
CASSLVDVYEQYF
>TRBJ1-4|14|TRBV7-9
CASSPPPTNEKLFF
>TRBJ2-1|11|TRBV11-2
CASSRGNEQFF
>TRBJ2-1|13|TRBV6-5
CASSYSGLFEQFF
>TRBJ2-1|15|TRBV2
CASSEADWSVGEQFF
>TRBJ2-2|15|TRBV2
CASRDRNSNTGELFF
>TRBJ2-7|17|TRBV7-9
CASSLRQSGGPSYEQYF
>TRBJ1-1|14|TRBV15
CATSRDRRSLLAFF
>TRBJ2-1|16|TRBV24-1
CATSDRTGGLDNEQFF
>TRBJ2-5|17|TRBV28
CASSFGMSQAAQETQYF
>TRBJ2-7|16|TRBV4-1
CASSQEMGGTSYEQYF
>TRBJ2-7|15|TRBV4-3
CASSQDRGESYEQYF
>TRBJ2-2|17|TRBV3-1
CASSPPGDRVNSGELFF
>TRBJ1-2|14|TRBV12-3/TRBV12-4
CASSARELDYGYTF
>TRBJ1-1|14|TRBV12-3/TRBV12-4
CASSLGGTNTEAFF
>TRBJ2-1|15|TRBV11-2
CASSPQDREGNEQFF
>TRBJ2-7|13|TRBV9
CASSVGWSYEQYF
>TRBJ2-6|16|TRBV18
CASSTTQGPGANVLTF
>TRBJ2-5|12|TRBV7-9
CATRDREETQYF
>TRBJ2-1|14|TRBV29-1
CSSGLAGPYNEQFF
>TRBJ1-5|17|TRBV4-2
CASSQVLREGFNQPQHF
>TRBJ2-1|13|TRBV5-1
CASGGQGVDEQFF
>TRBJ1-1|14|TRBV30
CAWRTDGGWTEAFF
>TRBJ1-2|10|TRBV5-1
CASSLGFSTF
>TRBJ2-1|15|TRBV2
CASSPGPGSYNEQFF
>TRBJ1-2|13|TRBV27
CASSREGGYGYTF
>TRBJ2-1|15|TRBV5-8
CASIDLIRSYNEQFF
>TRBJ2-7|14|TRBV13
CASSLRGTDYEQYF
>TRBJ2-7|16|TRBV4-3
CASSQDLGSPTYEQYF
>TRBJ2-7|14|TRBV29-1
CSVEGRGHPYEQYF
>TRBJ2-1|14|TRBV5-1
CASSLWAATNEQFF
>TRBJ2-3|15|TRBV6-2/TRBV6-3
CASSLRETVTDTQYF
>TRBJ2-1|16|TRBV6-2/TRBV6-3
CASSSDRESSYNEQFF
>TRBJ1-1|15|TRBV4-3
CASSLGGGLDTEAFF
>TRBJ1-1|15|TRBV6-2/TRBV6-3
CASSYSYQTGTEAFF
>TRBJ1-1|16|TRBV5-1
CASSPSNVGPYTEAFF
>TRBJ1-4|15|TRBV9
CASSAGQARNEKLFF